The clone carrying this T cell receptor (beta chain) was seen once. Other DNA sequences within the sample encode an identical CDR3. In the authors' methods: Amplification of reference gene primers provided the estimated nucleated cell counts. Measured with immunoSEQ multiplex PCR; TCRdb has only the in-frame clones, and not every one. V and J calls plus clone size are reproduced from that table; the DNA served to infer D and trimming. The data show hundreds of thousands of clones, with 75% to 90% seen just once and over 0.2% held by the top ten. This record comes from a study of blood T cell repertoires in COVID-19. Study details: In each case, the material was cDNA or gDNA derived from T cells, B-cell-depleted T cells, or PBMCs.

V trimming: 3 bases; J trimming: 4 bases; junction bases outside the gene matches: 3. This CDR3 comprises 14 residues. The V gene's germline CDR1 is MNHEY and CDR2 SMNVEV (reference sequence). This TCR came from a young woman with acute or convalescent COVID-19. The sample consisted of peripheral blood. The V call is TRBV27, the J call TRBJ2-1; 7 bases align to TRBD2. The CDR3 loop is CASSFERGYNEQFF. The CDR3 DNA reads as TGTGCCAGCAGTTTCGAGCGGGGTTACAATGAGCAGTTCTTC.